The clone carrying this T cell receptor beta chain has a count of ten or more. This CDR3 is also generated by other DNA sequences in the sample. Repertoires were generated with immunoSEQ multiplex PCR, while TCRdb's copy carries only in-frame clones and drops some. The table lists a few hundred thousand clones, roughly three quarters of them singletons. The CDR3 loop spans 15 amino acids. CDR1 is SNHLY, CDR2 FYNNEI, per germline. The J segment lost 2 bases and the V segment lost 6 bases, leaving 4 bases of the junction unmatched. This sample is part of a study of shared clonotypes between healthy human individuals.

The receptor was isolated from a woman aged 35 to 49 in good health. Some clones in this sample may be carry-over from other donors' samples. The chain carries TRBV2 and TRBJ2-2, with 9 nucleotides matching TRBD1. Material for sequencing was PBMCs. CDR3 in DNA: TGTGCCAGCAGAAGGGACAGGGCCAACACCGGGGAGCTGTTTTTT. As protein: CASRRDRANTGELFF. Together with reference TRBV2 and TRBJ2-2, the CDR3 gives the full variable domain: EPEVTQTPSHQVTQMGQEVILRCVPISNHLYFYWYRQILGQKVEFLVSFYNNEISEKSEIFDDQFSVERPDGSNFTLKIRSTKLEDSAMYFCASRRDRANTGELFFGEGSRLTVL.